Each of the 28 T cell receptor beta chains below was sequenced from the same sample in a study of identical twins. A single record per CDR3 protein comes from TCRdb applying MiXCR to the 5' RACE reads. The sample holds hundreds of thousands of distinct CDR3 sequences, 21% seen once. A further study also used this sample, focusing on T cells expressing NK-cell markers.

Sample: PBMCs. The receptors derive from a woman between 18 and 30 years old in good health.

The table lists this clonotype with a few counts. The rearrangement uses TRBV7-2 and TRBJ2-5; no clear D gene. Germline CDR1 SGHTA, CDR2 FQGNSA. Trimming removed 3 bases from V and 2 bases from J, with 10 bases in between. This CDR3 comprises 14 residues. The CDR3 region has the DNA TGTGCCAGCAGCTTCGGGCGTCTACAAGAGACCCAGTACTTC. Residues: CASSFGRLQETQYF. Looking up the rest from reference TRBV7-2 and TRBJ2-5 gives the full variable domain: GAGVSQSPSNKVTEKGKDVELRCDPISGHTALYWYRQSLGQGLEFLIYFQGNSAPDKSGLPSDRFSAERTGGSVSTLTIQRTQQEDSAVYLCASSFGRLQETQYFGPGTRLLVL.

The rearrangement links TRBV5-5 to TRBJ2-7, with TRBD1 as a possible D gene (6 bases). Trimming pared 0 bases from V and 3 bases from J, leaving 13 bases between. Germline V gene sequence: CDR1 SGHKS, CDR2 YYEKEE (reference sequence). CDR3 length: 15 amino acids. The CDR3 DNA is TGTGCCAGCAGCTTGGCCACAGGGCGAGACTACGAGCAGTACTTC. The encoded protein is CASSLATGRDYEQYF.

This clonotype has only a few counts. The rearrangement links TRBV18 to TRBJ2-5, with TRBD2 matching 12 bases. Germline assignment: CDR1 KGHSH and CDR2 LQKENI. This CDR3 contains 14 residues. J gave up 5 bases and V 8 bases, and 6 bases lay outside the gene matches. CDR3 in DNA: TGTGCCAGCAGCCCAACTAGCGGGAGGGAGACCCAGTACTTC. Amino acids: CASSPTSGRETQYF.

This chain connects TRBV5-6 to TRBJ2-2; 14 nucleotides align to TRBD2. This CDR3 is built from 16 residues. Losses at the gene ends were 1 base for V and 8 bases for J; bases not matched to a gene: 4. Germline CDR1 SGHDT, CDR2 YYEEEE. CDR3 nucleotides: TGTGCCAGCAGCTTGCGGAGACTAGCGGGAGGGGGGGAGCTGTTTTTT. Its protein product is CASSLRRLAGGGELFF.

CDR3 sequence reads: CSAPWGQGGNYNEQFF. The CDR3, as DNA: TGCAGTGCCCCATGGGGTCAGGGCGGAAACTACAATGAGCAGTTCTTC. This chain connects TRBV20-1 to TRBJ2-1, with a tentative D call TRBD1 (5 bases). V lost 6 bases and J lost 3, with 21 bases in between. CDR1 and CDR2 (germline): DFQATT, SNEGSKA (reference sequence). This CDR3 has 16 amino acids.

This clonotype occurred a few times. The CDR3 loop is CASSARDSKARTGELFF. The CDR3 DNA follows: TGTGCCAGCAGCGCCCGGGACAGTAAGGCTCGCACCGGGGAGCTGTTTTTT. This chain joins TRBV9 and TRBJ2-2; TRBD1 matches at 7 bases. Germline loops: CDR1 SGDLS, CDR2 YYNGEE. The V and J ends lost 3 bases and 4 bases, in that order; junction bases with no gene match: 12. CDR3 size: 17 residues.

The CDR3 region has the DNA TGTGCCAGCAGCCCCGGTGGGCGCGTGACTAATGAAAAACTGTTTTTT. It specifies CASSPGGRVTNEKLFF. The V and J genes are TRBV12-3 or TRBV12-4 and TRBJ1-4; D gene ambiguous. V was pared by 6 bases and J by 2 bases, with 16 bases between. The CDR3 length is 16 residues.

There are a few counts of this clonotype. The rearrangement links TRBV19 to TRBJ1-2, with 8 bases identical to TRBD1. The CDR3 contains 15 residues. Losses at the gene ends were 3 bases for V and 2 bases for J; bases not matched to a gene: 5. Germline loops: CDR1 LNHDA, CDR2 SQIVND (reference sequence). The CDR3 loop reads CASSISQGGNYGYTF. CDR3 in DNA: TGTGCCAGTAGTATCTCACAGGGGGGAAACTATGGCTACACCTTC.

The CDR3 spells CASRSTNLLNEQFF. CDR3 coding DNA: TGCGCCAGCAGGTCCACCAACCTACTGAATGAGCAGTTCTTC. This sequence joins TRBV5-1 and TRBJ2-1; D ambiguous. The CDR3 length is 14 residues. Per germline, CDR1 SGHRS and CDR2 YFSETQ. The V end lost 5 bases, the J end lost 7 bases, and 16 bases lay between the germline ends.

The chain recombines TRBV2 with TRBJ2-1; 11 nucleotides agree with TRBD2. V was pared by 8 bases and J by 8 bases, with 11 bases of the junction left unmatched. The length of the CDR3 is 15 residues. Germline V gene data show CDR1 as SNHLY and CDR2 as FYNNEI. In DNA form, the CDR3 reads TGTGCCAGCCTCCTATTTAGCGGGAGGGCCGATGAGCAGTTCTTC. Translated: CASLLFSGRADEQFF.

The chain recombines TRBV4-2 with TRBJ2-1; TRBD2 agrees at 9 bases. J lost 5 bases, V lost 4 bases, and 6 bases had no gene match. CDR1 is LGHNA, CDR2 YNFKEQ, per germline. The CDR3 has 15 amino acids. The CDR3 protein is CASSLSGTSNNEQFF. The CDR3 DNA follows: TGTGCCAGCAGCCTATCCGGGACTAGCAACAATGAGCAGTTCTTC.

DNA of the CDR3: TGCAGTGCTAGAGGGGGTGGGGATAAAACAAGAGGAAACGAGCAGTACTTC. It codes for CSARGGGDKTRGNEQYF. The chain employs TRBV20-1 and TRBJ2-7; D call uncertain. Per germline, CDR1 DFQATT and CDR2 SNEGSKA (reference sequence). The CDR3 totals 17 residues. V lost 1 base and J lost 5, with 24 bases in between.

The CDR3 loop is CASSDSTAGAYNEQFF. Written as DNA, the CDR3 is TGTGCCAGCAGTGACTCGACGGCAGGGGCCTACAATGAGCAGTTCTTC. The V and J genes are TRBV6-4 and TRBJ2-1, with D perhaps matching TRBD1 (6 bases). Trimming stripped 0 bases from V and 2 bases from J, with 11 bases between. This CDR3 is built from 16 residues. The V gene's germline CDR1 is MRHNA and CDR2 SNTAGT.

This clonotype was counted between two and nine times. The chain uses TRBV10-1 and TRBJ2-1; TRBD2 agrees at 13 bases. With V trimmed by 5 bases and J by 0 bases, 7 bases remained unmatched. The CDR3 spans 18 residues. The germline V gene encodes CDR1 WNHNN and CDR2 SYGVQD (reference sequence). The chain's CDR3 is CASSPGLAGSSSYNEQFF. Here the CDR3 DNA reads TGCGCCAGCAGTCCGGGACTAGCGGGATCTAGCTCCTACAATGAGCAGTTCTTC.

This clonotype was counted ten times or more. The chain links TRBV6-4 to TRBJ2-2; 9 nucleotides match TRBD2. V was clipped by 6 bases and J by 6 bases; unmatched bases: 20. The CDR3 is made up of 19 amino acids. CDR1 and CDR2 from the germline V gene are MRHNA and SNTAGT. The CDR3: CASSQPGLAGFRRSGELFF. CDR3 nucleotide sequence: TGTGCCAGCAGCCAGCCGGGGCTAGCGGGATTTAGGAGGTCCGGGGAGCTGTTTTTT.

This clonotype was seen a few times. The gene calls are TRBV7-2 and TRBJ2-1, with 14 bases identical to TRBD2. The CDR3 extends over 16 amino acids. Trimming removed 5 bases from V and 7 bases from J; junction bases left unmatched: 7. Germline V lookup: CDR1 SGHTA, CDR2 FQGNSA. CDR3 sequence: CASSQGLAGGGNEQFF. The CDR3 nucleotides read TGTGCCAGCAGCCAAGGACTAGCGGGAGGCGGAAATGAGCAGTTCTTC.

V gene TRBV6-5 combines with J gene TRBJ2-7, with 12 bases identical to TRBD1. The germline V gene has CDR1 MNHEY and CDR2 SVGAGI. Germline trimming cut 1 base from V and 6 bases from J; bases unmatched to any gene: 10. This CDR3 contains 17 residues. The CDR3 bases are TGTGCCAGCAGTTACTTTTCTCCGGGACAGGGGGCGTCCGAGCAGTACTTC. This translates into CASSYFSPGQGASEQYF.

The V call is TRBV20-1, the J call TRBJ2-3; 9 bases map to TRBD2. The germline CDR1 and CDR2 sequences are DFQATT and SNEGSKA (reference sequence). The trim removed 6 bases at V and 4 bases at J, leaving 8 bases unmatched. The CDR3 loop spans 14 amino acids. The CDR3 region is CSAQPGLASDTQYF. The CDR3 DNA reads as TGCAGTGCCCAACCGGGACTAGCTTCAGATACGCAGTATTTT.

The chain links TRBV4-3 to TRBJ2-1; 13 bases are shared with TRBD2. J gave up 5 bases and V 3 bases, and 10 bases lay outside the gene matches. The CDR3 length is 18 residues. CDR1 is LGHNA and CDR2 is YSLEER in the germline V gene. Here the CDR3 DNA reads TGCGCCAGCAGCCACACACTAGCGGGAGGGCCTAGAGACAATGAGCAGTTCTTC. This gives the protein CASSHTLAGGPRDNEQFF.

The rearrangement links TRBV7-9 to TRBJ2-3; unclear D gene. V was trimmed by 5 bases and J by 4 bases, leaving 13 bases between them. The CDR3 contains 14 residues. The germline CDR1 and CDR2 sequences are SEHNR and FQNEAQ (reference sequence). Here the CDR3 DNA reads TGTGCCAGCAGCCAACCCACGGATGCAGATACGCAGTATTTT. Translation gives CASSQPTDADTQYF. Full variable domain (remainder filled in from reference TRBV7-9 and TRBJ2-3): DTGVSQNPRHKITKRGQNVTFRCDPISEHNRLYWYRQTLGQGPEFLTYFQNEAQLEKSRLLSDRFSAERPKGSFSTLEIQRTEQGDSAMYLCASSQPTDADTQYFGPGTRLTVL.

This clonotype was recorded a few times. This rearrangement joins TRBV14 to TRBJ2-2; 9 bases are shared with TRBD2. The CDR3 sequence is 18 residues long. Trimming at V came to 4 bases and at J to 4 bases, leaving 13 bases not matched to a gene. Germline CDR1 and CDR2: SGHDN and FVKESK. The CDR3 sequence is CASSRALLAGGSTGELFF. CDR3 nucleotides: TGTGCCAGCAGCCGCGCACTCCTCGCGGGAGGGAGCACCGGGGAGCTGTTTTTT.

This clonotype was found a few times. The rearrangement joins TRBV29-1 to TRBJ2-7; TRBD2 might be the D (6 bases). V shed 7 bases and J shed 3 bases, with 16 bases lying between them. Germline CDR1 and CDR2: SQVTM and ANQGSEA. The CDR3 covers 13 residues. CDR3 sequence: CSARDSADYEQYF. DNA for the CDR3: TGCAGCGCCCGGGACTCTGCCGACTACGAGCAGTACTTC.

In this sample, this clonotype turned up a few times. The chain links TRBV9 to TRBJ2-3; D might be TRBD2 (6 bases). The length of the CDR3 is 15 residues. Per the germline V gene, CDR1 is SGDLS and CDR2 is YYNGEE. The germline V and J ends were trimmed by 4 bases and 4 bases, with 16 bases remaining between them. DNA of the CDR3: TGTGCCAGCAGCACATTGACCCGCGGGGCAGATACGCAGTATTTT. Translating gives CASSTLTRGADTQYF.

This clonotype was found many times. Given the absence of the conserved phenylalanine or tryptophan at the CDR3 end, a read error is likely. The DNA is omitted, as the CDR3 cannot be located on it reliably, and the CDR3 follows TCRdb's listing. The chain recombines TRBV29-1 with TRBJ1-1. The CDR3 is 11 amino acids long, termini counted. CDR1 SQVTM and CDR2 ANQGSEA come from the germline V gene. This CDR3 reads CSVEASSPPLL.

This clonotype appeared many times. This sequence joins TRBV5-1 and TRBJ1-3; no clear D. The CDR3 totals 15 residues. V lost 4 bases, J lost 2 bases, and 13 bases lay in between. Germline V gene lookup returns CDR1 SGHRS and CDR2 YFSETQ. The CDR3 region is CASSPSGETGNTIYF. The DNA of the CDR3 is TGCGCCAGCAGCCCTTCGGGAGAAACTGGAAACACCATATATTTT.

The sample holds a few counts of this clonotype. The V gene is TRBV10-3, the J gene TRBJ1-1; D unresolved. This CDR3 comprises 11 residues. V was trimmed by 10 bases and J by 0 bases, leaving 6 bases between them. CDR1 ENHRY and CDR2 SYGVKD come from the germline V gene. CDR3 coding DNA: TGTGCCACGACCTTGAACACTGAAGCTTTCTTT. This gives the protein CATTLNTEAFF.

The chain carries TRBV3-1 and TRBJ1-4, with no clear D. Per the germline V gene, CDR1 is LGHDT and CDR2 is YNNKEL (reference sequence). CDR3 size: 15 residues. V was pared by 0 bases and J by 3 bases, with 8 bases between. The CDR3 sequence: CASSQDRLSNEKLFF. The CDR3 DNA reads TGTGCCAGCAGCCAAGACCGACTTTCTAATGAAAAACTGTTTTTT.

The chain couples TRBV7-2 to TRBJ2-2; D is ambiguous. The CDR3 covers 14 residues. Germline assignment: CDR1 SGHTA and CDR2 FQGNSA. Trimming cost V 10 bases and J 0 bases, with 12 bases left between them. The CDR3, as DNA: TGTGCCACGGAAAAGAGCCCGAACACCGGGGAGCTGTTTTTT. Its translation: CATEKSPNTGELFF.